The sequence of this T cell receptor (beta chain) was determined in a study of T-cell reconstitution after alpha-beta-depleted transplantation in children. Preparation of the TCRbeta library involved a method that used unique molecular identifiers. TCRdb called the PCR reads again in MiXCR, with one record for every CDR3 protein. The sample yields hundreds of thousands of distinct CDR3 sequences, approximately 15% seen once. This clonotype was observed many times. Sequenced here: PBMCs, mostly from graft donor cells, sampled 360 days after TCRalphabeta/CD19-depleted stem cell transplant. The clonotype comes from a male patient younger than 18 who had a stem cell transplant for acute lymphoblastic leukemia, so the T cells may come from the graft donor.

In DNA, the CDR3 is TGTGCCAGCAGGGGACTTGGGGGGTACAATGAGCAGTTCTTC. Encoded protein: CASRGLGGYNEQFF. The chain has TRBV12-3 or TRBV12-4 and TRBJ2-1, with a tentative D call TRBD2 (6 bases). V was clipped by 6 bases and J by 4 bases, with 13 bases between them. The CDR3 totals 14 residues.